A single sample is the source of the 28 T cell receptor beta chains below, sequenced in a study of blood T cells in healthy people across ages. A second PCR of roughly 7 to 11 cycles used a sample-barcoded 5' primer and a J-beta primer mix. In TCRdb, the 5' RACE reads were re-called with MiXCR into one record per CDR3 protein. The sample has around 1,500,000 distinct CDR3 sequences, roughly 28% seen once. Sequencing input: blood. These receptors were collected from a young woman in good health.

This clonotype has just a few counts. This chain connects TRBV6-5 to TRBJ2-5, with D perhaps given as TRBD1 or TRBD2 (5 bases each). The J call may not be correct, given that the DNA end is closer to TRBJ2-7. Germline V gene data show CDR1 as MNHEY and CDR2 as SVGAGI. This CDR3 comprises 15 residues. CDR3: CASSYNRGRVGEQYF. The CDR3 nucleotides read TGTGCCAGCAGTTACAATCGGGGCAGGGTAGGCGAGCAGTACTTC.

This clonotype was detected many times. The rearrangement uses TRBV29-1 and TRBJ2-7; TRBD2 might be the D (6 bases). This CDR3 comprises 13 residues. The germline gives CDR1 SQVTM, CDR2 ANQGSEA. Trimming pared 4 bases from V and 5 bases from J, leaving 15 bases between. This chain's CDR3 is CSVAFPPGDEQYF. The CDR3 region has the DNA TGCAGCGTTGCTTTCCCCCCGGGGGACGAGCAGTACTTC.

The rearrangement joins TRBV10-3 to TRBJ1-2; the D gene is possibly TRBD1 (5 bases). This CDR3 contains 14 residues. The ends were cut back, 3 bases at V and 8 bases at J, with 16 bases in the middle. CDR1 ENHRY and CDR2 SYGVKD come from the germline V gene. CDR3 residues: CAISDLRDGGGYTF. The CDR3 DNA follows: TGTGCCATCAGTGACCTGAGGGACGGCGGGGGCTACACCTTC.

CDR3 bases: TGTGCCAGCAGCGGGAGTAAAGTCGGGGAGCTGTTTTTT. This encodes CASSGSKVGELFF. This sequence joins TRBV2 and TRBJ2-2; TRBD2 might be the D (6 bases). Germline V lookup: CDR1 SNHLY, CDR2 FYNNEI. Trimming stripped 6 bases from V and 7 bases from J, with 12 bases between. The length of the CDR3 is 13 residues.

Details on this clonotype: A much more abundant neighbour one base away suggests this may be a read error. The chain links TRBV20-1 to TRBJ2-7; TRBD1 is a possible D gene (5 bases). The J call may be incorrect, as the DNA end agrees better with TRBJ2-5. CDR1 and CDR2 (germline): DFQATT, SNEGSKA (reference sequence). The CDR3 has 12 residues. CDR3 residues: CSASLQGETQYF. CDR3 bases: TGCAGTGCTAGCCTGCAGGGAGAGACCCAGTACTTC.

The genes are TRBV20-1 and TRBJ2-7; 9 positions match TRBD1. The CDR3 is 15 residues long. The ends lost 5 bases at V and 9 bases at J; junction bases unmatched: 17. In germline, CDR1 is DFQATT, CDR2 SNEGSKA (reference sequence). The CDR3 DNA reads as TGCAGTGCTTCGGATCGACCGGGACAGGGAGGACGGCAGTACTTC. Translation gives CSASDRPGQGGRQYF.

This clonotype was seen a few times. The chain employs TRBV24-1 and TRBJ2-5; 7 bases fit TRBD1. V shed 2 bases, J shed 7 bases, and the junction held 6 bases outside the gene matches. The CDR3 is 14 amino acids. The germline CDR1 and CDR2 sequences are KGHDR and SFDVKD. The CDR3 loop reads CATSDSGTEGTQYF. DNA of the CDR3: TGTGCCACCAGTGATTCCGGGACAGAGGGGACCCAGTACTTC.

The table lists this clonotype with many counts. The J gene is TRBJ2-5, the V gene TRBV24-1; 11 bases are a match to TRBD2. CDR3 length: 16 residues. V trimming: 3 bases; J trimming: 5 bases; junction bases outside the gene matches: 7. Germline CDR1 is KGHDR and CDR2 is SFDVKD. The CDR3 loop is CATSDDSGGARETQYF. CDR3 in DNA: TGTGCCACCAGTGATGATAGCGGGGGGGCCCGGGAGACCCAGTACTTC.

This clonotype was counted a few times. The genes are TRBV28 and TRBJ2-7, with no clear D. V lost 8 bases and J 5 bases, leaving 13 bases between the germline ends. The CDR3 has 12 amino acids. CDR1 MDHEN and CDR2 SYDVKM come from the germline V gene. The chain's CDR3 is CASAQRSDEQYF. CDR3 coding DNA: TGTGCCAGCGCGCAGAGGAGCGACGAGCAGTACTTC.

A word on this clonotype: This sequence may be a read error, since a much larger clone differs from it by one base. The V call is TRBV6-5, the J call TRBJ2-4; 11 bases are a match to TRBD2. The CDR3 runs 14 residues. Germline V CDR1 and CDR2: MNHEY, SVGAGI. V gave up 5 bases and J gave up 9 bases; unmatched junction bases: 6. The CDR3 nucleotides read TGTGCCAGCAGTCCGACTAGCGGGATAGGCATTCAGTACTTC. This encodes CASSPTSGIGIQYF.

Here the CDR3 DNA reads TGTGCCAGCAGCTTAGAAGTCGTCAAGGAGCAGTTCTTC. Encoded protein: CASSLEVVKEQFF. The chain employs TRBV7-2 and TRBJ2-1; D is unresolved. Between the trimmed V and J ends, which lost 1 base and 10 bases, there was a span of 11 bases. Per the germline V gene, CDR1 is SGHTA and CDR2 is FQGNSA. The CDR3 sequence is 13 residues long.

Comment on this clonotype: One end of the junction fails to match germline, which may point to a read error. The chain is built from TRBV4-3 and TRBJ1-6, with 9 bases fitting TRBD1. The CDR3 length is 14 residues. Germline V lookup: CDR1 LGHNA, CDR2 YSLEER. CDR3 DNA: TGCGCCAGCAGGGACAGGGGTGGGAATTTACCCCTCCACTTT. Protein sequence: CASRDRGGNLPLHF.

This clonotype has a handful of counts. The rearrangement uses TRBV30 and TRBJ1-1; 9 bases fit TRBD1. Germline V CDR1 and CDR2: GTSNPN, SVGIG (reference sequence). The CDR3 is 13 amino acids. As DNA, the CDR3 is TGTGCTCTCATGAGGACAGGGGTCACTGAAGCTTTCTTT. Translated, it gives CALMRTGVTEAFF. Variable domain in full (rest from reference TRBV30 and TRBJ1-1): SQTIHQWPATLVQPVGSPLSLECTVEGTSNPNLYWYRQAAGRGLQLLFYSVGIGQISSEVPQNLSASRPQDRQFILSSKKLLLSDSGFYLCALMRTGVTEAFFGQGTRLTVV.

The chain is built from TRBV18 and TRBJ2-1; D gene ambiguous. The CDR3 contains 15 residues. Trimming cost V 0 bases and J 8 bases, with 14 bases left between them. Looked up from germline, CDR1 is KGHSH and CDR2 is LQKENI. The CDR3 region is CASSPPARNKYEQFF. CDR3 sequence (DNA): TGTGCCAGCTCACCACCGGCCCGAAACAAGTATGAGCAGTTCTTC. The variable domain in full, with the rest retrieved from reference TRBV18 and TRBJ2-1, is NAGVMQNPRHLVRRRGQEARLRCSPMKGHSHVYWYRQLPEEGLKFMVYLQKENIIDESGMPKERFSAEFPKEGPSILRIQQVVRGDSAAYFCASSPPARNKYEQFFGPGTRLTVL.

This clonotype was seen only a few times. The chain combines TRBV20-1 with TRBJ1-6, with a tentative D call TRBD1 (6 bases). CDR3 length: 12 residues. V shed 6 bases and J shed 5 bases, with 8 bases lying between them. Germline CDR1 reads DFQATT; CDR2 reads SNEGSKA (reference sequence). The CDR3 region is CSARGHNSPLHF. CDR3 DNA: TGCAGTGCCCGGGGGCATAATTCACCCCTCCACTTT.

This clonotype was observed a single time. A read error may account for a junction end that differs from germline. This chain links TRBV15 with TRBJ1-2; 8 nucleotides agree with TRBD1. Germline V gene sequence: CDR1 LNHNV, CDR2 YYDKDF (reference sequence). The CDR3 has 15 residues. Here the CDR3 DNA reads TGTGCCACCACCAGAAATCCAGGGGGCTCCTATGGCTACACCTTC. The encoded protein is CATTRNPGGSYGYTF.

The V and J genes are TRBV5-1 and TRBJ1-4; D gene unclear. With 0 bases removed from V and 3 bases from J, the gap between germline ends came to 12 bases. The germline CDR1 and CDR2 sequences are SGHRS and YFSETQ. CDR3 length: 16 residues. CDR3 protein: CASSLVSGPSNEKLFF. CDR3 nucleotide sequence: TGCGCCAGCAGCTTGGTTAGTGGGCCGTCTAATGAAAAACTGTTTTTT.

The chain uses TRBV7-2 and TRBJ2-3; D gene uncertain. V lost 5 bases, J lost 5 bases, and 11 bases lay in between. The germline V gene encodes CDR1 SGHTA and CDR2 FQGNSA. This CDR3 spans 13 amino acids. CDR3 protein: CASSRKAVDTQYF. The CDR3 region has the DNA TGTGCCAGCAGCCGGAAGGCGGTAGATACGCAGTATTTT.

Many counts were recorded for this clonotype. The rearrangement joins TRBV5-1 to TRBJ2-1, with 9 bases matching TRBD2. Germline values: CDR1 SGHRS, CDR2 YFSETQ. The V gene end was trimmed by 0 bases and the J gene end by 6 bases; junction bases not matched to a gene: 1. The CDR3 length is 14 residues. The CDR3 spells CASSLGTSVNEQFF. The CDR3 coding sequence is TGCGCCAGCAGCTTGGGGACTAGCGTCAATGAGCAGTTCTTC.

This clonotype was detected ten times or more. The chain uses TRBV6-2 or TRBV6-3 and TRBJ2-7, with D perhaps TRBD1 (6 bases). The CDR3 is 13 amino acids. V was shortened by 6 bases and J by 2 bases, with 11 bases between the two germline ends. Looked up from germline, CDR1 is MNHEY and CDR2 is SVGEGT. CDR3 DNA: TGTGCCAGCAGCTATACAGGGCCCTACGAGCAGTACTTC. Its translation is CASSYTGPYEQYF.

The chain carries TRBV28 and TRBJ1-5, with no clear D. This CDR3 is built from 15 residues. Trimming pared 1 base from V and 1 base from J, leaving 8 bases between. Germline loops: CDR1 MDHEN, CDR2 SYDVKM. The CDR3, as DNA: TGTGCCAGCAGTTTATTTGCTTTCAGCAATCAGCCCCAGCATTTT. This gives the protein CASSLFAFSNQPQHF.

The chain joins TRBV5-1 to TRBJ2-7, with 11 bases matching TRBD2. CDR1 and CDR2 from the germline V gene are SGHRS and YFSETQ. Germline trimming cut 4 bases from V and 2 bases from J; bases unmatched to any gene: 8. This CDR3 has 16 residues. The CDR3 bases are TGCGCCAGCAGCCTTACCGGGACTAGCGGAACCTACGAGCAGTACTTC. The encoded protein is CASSLTGTSGTYEQYF. Variable domain in full (rest from reference TRBV5-1 and TRBJ2-7): KAGVTQTPRYLIKTRGQQVTLSCSPISGHRSVSWYQQTPGQGLQFLFEYFSETQRNKGNFPGRFSGRQFSNSRSEMNVSTLELGDSALYLCASSLTGTSGTYEQYFGPGTRLTVT.

This clonotype was recorded a few times. The V gene is TRBV12-3 or TRBV12-4, the J gene TRBJ2-1; 10 bases are a match to TRBD2. The V segment lost 2 bases and the J segment 6 bases; nucleotides outside the gene matches: 7. This CDR3 is built from 16 residues. The CDR3 spells CASSLQRGGPPNEQFF. CDR3 coding DNA: TGTGCCAGCAGTTTACAGCGGGGGGGCCCCCCCAATGAGCAGTTCTTC.

This clonotype has a handful of counts. The chain has TRBV20-1 and TRBJ2-5; D is undetermined. The CDR3 covers 13 residues. Germline CDR1 and CDR2: DFQATT and SNEGSKA (reference sequence). V dropped 6 bases and J dropped 5 bases, with 16 bases sitting between them. The DNA of the CDR3 is TGCAGTGCCCTAGGACCCCCTAAGGAGACCCAGTACTTC. It yields the protein CSALGPPKETQYF.

The V gene is TRBV29-1, the J gene TRBJ1-1; D unclear. Germline V gives CDR1 SQVTM, CDR2 ANQGSEA. The CDR3 runs to 14 residues. The V end was cut by 7 bases, the J end by 1 base, with 16 bases between. The CDR3 here is CSAVPPVTNTEAFF. The CDR3 nucleotides are TGCAGCGCCGTGCCTCCCGTGACGAACACTGAAGCTTTCTTT.

This clonotype was observed at least ten times. This sequence joins TRBV7-2 and TRBJ2-3; TRBD2 agrees at 12 bases. Per the germline V gene, CDR1 is SGHTA and CDR2 is FQGNSA. The CDR3 contains 16 residues. V lost 5 bases, J lost 3 bases, and 6 bases stayed unmatched. The CDR3 coding sequence is TGTGCCAGCAGCACAGGACTAGCGGGGTTAACAGATACGCAGTATTTT. Its translation: CASSTGLAGLTDTQYF.

The rearrangement uses TRBV6-1 and TRBJ2-1; tentatively, D is TRBD2 (6 bases). The CDR3 is made up of 14 amino acids. CDR1 MNHNS and CDR2 SASEGT come from the germline V gene. Between the trimmed V and J ends, which lost 7 bases and 6 bases, there was a span of 16 bases. CDR3 region: CASTSHRGSNEQFF. In nucleotides, the CDR3 is TGTGCCAGCACGTCACATCGGGGGAGCAATGAGCAGTTCTTC.

This clonotype was picked up a small number of times. The chain carries TRBV5-1 and TRBJ2-1, with 7 bases fitting TRBD1. Per the germline V gene, CDR1 is SGHRS and CDR2 is YFSETQ. V was pared by 0 bases and J by 9 bases, with 6 bases of the junction left unmatched. The CDR3 is 14 amino acids. The CDR3 region is CASSLGDRDREQFF. CDR3 in DNA: TGCGCCAGCAGCTTGGGAGACAGGGACCGTGAGCAGTTCTTC. The entire variable domain, with the rest obtained from reference TRBV5-1 and TRBJ2-1, is as follows: KAGVTQTPRYLIKTRGQQVTLSCSPISGHRSVSWYQQTPGQGLQFLFEYFSETQRNKGNFPGRFSGRQFSNSRSEMNVSTLELGDSALYLCASSLGDRDREQFFGPGTRLTVL.